The sequence of this T cell receptor (beta chain) was determined in a study of cytomegalovirus exposure and HLA in healthy donors. Primers for the PCR totalled 60 Vbeta and 13 Jbeta. Some clones are missing from TCRdb's copy, which holds only in-frame ones; the method was immunoSEQ multiplex PCR. The data show roughly 160,000 clones, 65% to 85% seen once. In regard to this clone: What it recognizes is unknown.

Study-wide findings and caveats: Among the most significant clusters, several appeared linked to common viral pathogens in a later analysis. Association of a missense DCLRE1C variant with TCR beta V- and J-gene trimming was reported in a later analysis. An analysis done earlier found most TCR beta V segments productive about 87% or about 30% of the time. Presence/absence analyses assumed roughly uniform sequencing depth across donors.

V gave up 6 bases and J gave up 4 bases; unmatched junction bases: 2. This CDR3 comprises 12 residues. The germline V gene encodes CDR1 SEHNR and CDR2 FQNEAQ (reference sequence). The clonotype originates from a boy between 2 and 15 years old in good health and CMV-seronegative. V and J are TRBV7-9 and TRBJ2-7, with 8 bases identical to TRBD1. Sequenced material: PBMCs. CDR3 in DNA: TGTGCCAGCAGTCAGGGGGCTTACGAGCAGTACGTC. Its protein product is CASSQGAYEQYV.